Below, 25 T cell receptor beta chains from the same sample are listed, as sequenced in a study of vaccination effects on CD4 cells after COVID-19. Clones were sequenced by immunoSEQ multiplex PCR, and TCRdb holds only the in-frame ones, with some missing. The sample records under 40,000 clones, approximately 84% being singletons. No antigen is known for these receptors. Antigen-specific CD4+ T cells were expanded with viral peptide pools in the ViraFEST assay before sequencing. The authors isolated CD4+ T cells after around nine days of culture. Each participant was administered two doses of either the BNT162b2 or the mRNA-1273 vaccine. This material consisted of CD4+ T cells from PBMCs cultured with HCoV-NL63 spike peptides, taken after COVID-19 vaccination. The receptors originated from a human donor who received a COVID-19 vaccine. Some clones in this sample may be carry-over from other donors' samples.

The rearrangement joins TRBV6-2 or TRBV6-3 to TRBJ1-5, with D perhaps matching TRBD1 (6 bases). Trimming stripped 4 bases from V and 4 bases from J, with 11 bases between. Germline V gene sequence: CDR1 MNHEY, CDR2 SVGEGT. This CDR3 is built from 14 residues. In DNA form, the CDR3 reads TGTGCCAGCAGTTTCGGACAGCCAAATCAGCCCCAGCATTTT. Amino acid sequence: CASSFGQPNQPQHF.

The rearrangement links TRBV25-1 to TRBJ1-1; possibly TRBD1 for D (5 bases). This CDR3 spans 17 amino acids. Per germline, CDR1 MGHDK and CDR2 SYGVNS. Trimming pared 6 bases from V and 4 bases from J, leaving 24 bases between. The CDR3 sequence: CASSRAGTVFSGTEAFF. The DNA of the CDR3 is TGTGCCAGCAGCCGAGCGGGGACTGTATTTAGCGGCACTGAAGCTTTCTTT.

CDR3 amino acids: CASSTGPNTEAFF. For the CDR3, the DNA is TGCGCCAGCAGTACAGGTCCGAACACTGAAGCTTTCTTT. The chain combines TRBV5-1 with TRBJ1-1; a weak D match, TRBD1 (5 bases). Trimming shortened V by 5 bases and J by 1 base, and 9 bases separated the two germline ends. CDR3 length: 13 residues. Germline lookup yields CDR1 SGHRS and CDR2 YFSETQ.

This CDR3 is CASGAGTKGTGELFF. The CDR3 DNA reads TGTGCCAGCGGGGCCGGGACAAAGGGAACCGGGGAGCTGTTTTTT. The J gene is TRBJ2-2, the V gene TRBV27, with a possible D match to TRBD1 (6 bases). V was trimmed by 8 bases and J by 5 bases, leaving 18 bases between them. The CDR3 consists of 15 residues. From germline, CDR1 is MNHEY and CDR2 SMNVEV (reference sequence).

The sample holds a few counts of this clone. V and J are TRBV5-5 and TRBJ2-7; no reliable D call. This CDR3 region has 14 residues. Germline CDR1 reads SGHKS; CDR2 reads YYEKEE (reference sequence). Deletions cut 1 base from V and 6 bases from J, with 14 bases between. The CDR3 sequence is CASSLLALSLEQYV. As DNA, the CDR3 is TGTGCCAGCAGCTTGCTTGCTCTGTCGCTCGAGCAGTACGTC.

J is TRBJ2-3 and V is TRBV7-7; 7 bases are shared with TRBD1. The CDR3 is 16 amino acids. V was clipped by 3 bases and J by 5 bases; unmatched bases: 11. Looked up from germline, CDR1 is SSHAT and CDR2 is FNYEAQ (reference sequence). The CDR3 loop reads CASSLGQMAWGDTQYF. For the CDR3, the DNA is TGTGCCAGCAGCTTGGGACAGATGGCTTGGGGAGATACGCAGTATTTT.

This chain uses TRBV11-1 with TRBJ2-7; 8 bases are a match to TRBD2. CDR3 size: 13 residues. The J segment lost 6 bases and the V segment lost 5 bases, leaving 6 bases of the junction unmatched. CDR1 and CDR2 from the germline V gene are SGHAT and FQDESV (reference sequence). CDR3 sequence reads: CASSQTSVSEQYV. The CDR3 region has the DNA TGTGCCAGCAGCCAGACTAGCGTTTCCGAGCAGTACGTC.

V gene TRBV19 combines with J gene TRBJ1-1; 7 positions agree with TRBD1. Germline CDR1 reads LNHDA; CDR2 reads SQIVND (reference sequence). Unmatched junction bases numbered 4, after V lost 1 base and J lost 5 bases. The CDR3 consists of 14 residues. This CDR3 reads CASSIAGGQTEAFF. The CDR3 region has the DNA TGTGCCAGTAGTATAGCTGGGGGACAGACTGAAGCTTTCTTT.

The chain couples TRBV6-1 to TRBJ2-5, with a possible D match to TRBD2 (5 bases). CDR3 length equals 15 residues. The ends were cut back, 2 bases at V and 2 bases at J, with 12 bases in the middle. The V gene's germline CDR1 is MNHNS and CDR2 SASEGT. The CDR3 is CASSETWTLQETQYF. CDR3 sequence (DNA): TGTGCCAGCAGTGAAACTTGGACTCTTCAAGAGACCCAGTACTTC.

The chain is built from TRBV6-4 and TRBJ1-2; 7 bases match TRBD1. Germline CDR1 reads MRHNA; CDR2 reads SNTAGT. This CDR3 contains 17 residues. After removal of 5 bases from V and 0 bases from J, the junction contained 12 bases not matched to a gene. In DNA, the CDR3 is TGTGCCAGCAGTAAATACAGGGGCCAGTCCTCTAACTATGGCTACACCTTC. This codes for CASSKYRGQSSNYGYTF.

A word on this clone: Without the conserved terminal phenylalanine or tryptophan, this CDR3 likely stems from a read error. Because the CDR3's place on the DNA is in doubt, the DNA is left out and the CDR3 is given as listed by TCRdb. The chain uses TRBV10-3 and TRBJ1-2; no DNA check was done on the table's D call, TRBD1. Germline CDR1 is ENHRY and CDR2 is SYGVKD. The CDR3 sequence runs 12 residues, both termini included. The CDR3 region is CAISESKGAEIV.

The chain uses TRBV2 and TRBJ1-1; D might be TRBD1 (6 bases). Per germline, CDR1 SNHLY and CDR2 FYNNEI. The CDR3 extends over 12 amino acids. V was pared by 4 bases and J by 10 bases, with 13 bases between. This CDR3 is CASSGDRIRAFF. The DNA for the CDR3 is TGTGCCAGCAGTGGAGACAGGATCAGAGCTTTCTTT.

The V call is TRBV30, the J call TRBJ1-5; D unresolved. V lost 2 bases and J lost 3, with 8 bases in between. The V gene's germline CDR1 is GTSNPN and CDR2 SVGIG (reference sequence). There are 13 residues in the CDR3. CDR3 DNA: TGTGCCTGGAGTCGGGGTACCAATCAGCCCCAGCATTTT. Its translation is CAWSRGTNQPQHF.

The rearrangement joins TRBV5-5 to TRBJ1-1; D may be TRBD1 (5 bases). Germline V gene sequence: CDR1 SGHKS, CDR2 YYEKEE (reference sequence). CDR3 length: 14 amino acids. V was cut by 6 bases and J by 9 bases, with 21 bases left in between. DNA of the CDR3: TGTGCCAGCACCGAAGGGTGGGGGTTGGGGAAAGCTTTCTTT. Translated, it gives CASTEGWGLGKAFF.

This clone appeared once. This chain joins TRBV5-1 and TRBJ2-6; D is possibly TRBD1 or TRBD2 (5 bases each). V lost 0 bases, J lost 2 bases, and 18 bases lay in between. The CDR3 has 19 amino acids. CDR1 and CDR2 from the germline V gene are SGHRS and YFSETQ. CDR3 loop: CASSLDLRGVSPGANVLTF. For the CDR3, the DNA is TGCGCCAGCAGCTTGGATCTCCGAGGGGTTTCACCTGGGGCCAACGTCCTGACTTTC.

This sequence joins TRBV14 and TRBJ1-2, with D tentatively TRBD1 (5 bases). This CDR3 comprises 14 residues. Germline V gives CDR1 SGHDN, CDR2 FVKESK. V dropped 8 bases and J dropped 3 bases, with 16 bases sitting between them. The CDR3 loop is CASHITGQYYGYTF. DNA for the CDR3: TGTGCCAGCCACATCACGGGGCAGTACTATGGCTACACCTTC.

The chain uses TRBV12-3 or TRBV12-4 and TRBJ1-5; D is undetermined. The ends were cut back, 6 bases at V and 6 bases at J, with 9 bases in the middle. The CDR3 runs 12 residues. The CDR3 loop reads CASSTRIQPQHF. The CDR3 region has the DNA TGTGCCAGCAGCACCCGGATTCAGCCCCAGCATTTT.

Only one count was recorded for this clone. The chain combines TRBV3-1 (or the pseudogene TRBV3-2) with TRBJ1-1; D possibly corresponds to TRBD1 (6 bases). CDR1 and CDR2 (germline): LGHDT, YNNKEL (reference sequence). With 1 base removed from V and 11 bases from J, the gap between germline ends came to 14 bases. This CDR3 spans 13 amino acids. The CDR3 here is CASSQVKGVDAFF. The CDR3 DNA is TGTGCCAGCAGCCAAGTGAAGGGGGTGGATGCTTTCTTT.

V usage is TRBV10-3 and J usage is TRBJ2-4, with 8 bases aligning to TRBD1. J lost 0 bases, V lost 6 bases, and 7 bases had no gene match. There are 16 residues in the CDR3. CDR1 is ENHRY and CDR2 is SYGVKD in the germline V gene. The CDR3 loop is CAIRDDRGLAKNIQYF. CDR3 bases: TGTGCCATCAGGGATGACAGGGGCTTAGCCAAAAACATTCAGTACTTC.

This chain joins TRBV2 and TRBJ1-5; D unclear. In germline, CDR1 is SNHLY, CDR2 FYNNEI. The CDR3 loop spans 13 amino acids. V was cut by 6 bases and J by 3 bases, with 9 bases left in between. DNA for the CDR3: TGTGCCAGCAGAGCCTCCACCAATCAGCCCCAGCATTTT. Translated: CASRASTNQPQHF.

The chain carries TRBV14 and TRBJ1-2; no firm D call. This CDR3 spans 13 amino acids. V lost 4 bases and J 3 bases, leaving 9 bases between the germline ends. Germline assignment: CDR1 SGHDN and CDR2 FVKESK. The chain's CDR3 is CASSPPGYYGYTF. In nucleotides, the CDR3 is TGTGCCAGCAGCCCACCGGGATACTATGGCTACACCTTC.

The genes are TRBV5-8 and TRBJ1-2; D might be TRBD1 (5 bases). Germline CDR1 reads SGHTS; CDR2 reads YDEGEE. V lost 2 bases, J lost 1 base, and 12 bases lay in between. The CDR3 covers 15 residues. CDR3 DNA: TGTGCCAGCAGCTTTAAGGTCCAGGGTAACTATGGCTACACCTTC. This translates into CASSFKVQGNYGYTF.

This chain uses TRBV15 with TRBJ2-3; TRBD2 agrees at 8 bases. The germline gives CDR1 LNHNV, CDR2 YYDKDF (reference sequence). The CDR3 runs to 16 residues. The V and J ends lost 3 bases and 4 bases, in that order; junction bases with no gene match: 9. The CDR3 is CATSRVFGGGPDTQYF. DNA of the CDR3: TGTGCCACCAGCAGGGTCTTCGGGGGGGGGCCAGATACGCAGTATTTT.

J is TRBJ2-1 and V is TRBV28; the D call may be TRBD1 or TRBD2 (5 bases each). The CDR3 runs to 13 residues. The germline gives CDR1 MDHEN, CDR2 SYDVKM. The chain's CDR3 is CSTGTQTYNEQFF. For the CDR3, the DNA is TGTTCGACCGGGACGCAGACCTACAATGAGCAGTTCTTC. Complete variable domain (other parts from reference TRBV28 and TRBJ2-1): DVKVTQSSRYLVKRTGEKVFLECVQDMDHENMFWYRQDPGLGLRLIYFSYDVKMKEKGDIPEGYSVSREKKERFSLILESASTNQTSMYLCSTGTQTYNEQFFGPGTRLTVL.

There are a few counts of this clone. The rearrangement links TRBV28 to TRBJ1-2, with a tentative D call TRBD1 (5 bases). V was pared by 5 bases and J by 9 bases, with 16 bases between. The CDR3 sequence is 13 residues long. Germline CDR1 MDHEN, CDR2 SYDVKM. The CDR3 here is CASSPGGRGSYTF. CDR3 coding DNA: TGTGCCAGCAGTCCGGGGGGTCGCGGAAGCTACACCTTC.